Listed below are T cell receptor beta chains from one sample, sequenced in a study of shared clonotypes between healthy human individuals. Clones were sequenced by immunoSEQ multiplex PCR, and TCRdb holds only the in-frame ones, with some missing. The sample contains 600,000 to 750,000 clones, less than 95% of which appear only once. The material sequenced was memory CD8+ T cells from PBMCs. Every receptor here comes from a man between 18 and 29 years old in good health. Some clones in this sample may be carry-over from other donors' samples. Both conserved end residues are part of each CDR3. The order of the fields is V gene, J gene, D gene, clone size, CDR3 protein, CDR3 DNA. The D gene is left open where the match is weak. Some rows have no size entry. The others give once, few or many, or a class for an expanded clone.

V: TRBV28
J: TRBJ2-1
D: .
size: .
CDR3: CASSLGESYNEQFF
DNA: TGTGCCAGCAGTTTAGGGGAAAGCTATAATGAGCAGTTCTTC

V: TRBV7-9
J: TRBJ2-1
D: TRBD2
size: few
CDR3: CAGGLAGDNEQFF
DNA: TGTGCCGGAGGACTAGCGGGAGACAATGAGCAGTTCTTC

V: TRBV29-1
J: TRBJ2-7
D: .
size: .
CDR3: CSVEDRSGEQYF
DNA: TGCAGCGTTGAGGACAGATCGGGCGAGCAGTACTTC

V: TRBV2
J: TRBJ2-5
D: TRBD2
size: .
CDR3: CASGRTSGRALETQYF
DNA: TGTGCCAGCGGTCGGACTAGCGGGAGGGCCCTCGAGACCCAGTACTTC

V: TRBV5-1
J: TRBJ2-7
D: .
size: .
CDR3: CASSWDSLGGSYEQYF
DNA: TGCGCCAGCAGCTGGGACAGCCTGGGGGGTTCCTATGAGCAGTACTTC

V: TRBV5-6
J: TRBJ2-5
D: .
size: .
CDR3: CASSPKQYQETQYF
DNA: TGTGCCAGCAGCCCTAAACAGTACCAAGAGACCCAGTACTTC

V: TRBV5-6
J: TRBJ2-7
D: .
size: .
CDR3: CASSGSGGYYEQYF
DNA: TGTGCCAGCAGCGGATCCGGGGGATACTACGAGCAGTACTTC

V: TRBV2
J: TRBJ2-5
D: .
size: .
CDR3: CASSEFWHSKPQETQYF
DNA: TGTGCCAGCAGTGAATTCTGGCACAGTAAGCCGCAAGAGACCCAGTACTTC

V: TRBV6-6
J: TRBJ1-5
D: .
size: .
CDR3: CASSYFGQPQHF
DNA: TGTGCCAGCAGTTACTTCGGTCAGCCCCAGCATTTT

V: TRBV11-3
J: TRBJ2-1
D: .
size: .
CDR3: CASSLGSTEQFF
DNA: TGTGCCAGCAGCTTAGGGAGCACTGAGCAGTTCTTC

V: TRBV7-9
J: TRBJ2-1
D: .
size: .
CDR3: CASTDLFREQFF
DNA: TGTGCCAGCACCGACCTATTTCGGGAGCAGTTCTTC

V: TRBV4-2
J: TRBJ2-2
D: TRBD2
size: .
CDR3: CASSQDVSGRYTGELFF
DNA: TGTGCCAGCAGCCAAGATGTTAGCGGGAGATACACCGGGGAGCTGTTTTTT

V: TRBV7-9
J: TRBJ2-1
D: .
size: .
CDR3: CASSLGDYAVYEQFF
DNA: TGTGCCAGCAGCTTAGGAGACTACGCCGTCTATGAGCAGTTCTTC

V: TRBV6-1
J: TRBJ2-1
D: .
size: once
CDR3: CASSEVVPPRGSYNEQFF
DNA: TGTGCCAGCAGTGAAGTAGTCCCTCCAAGGGGCTCCTACAATGAGCAGTTCTTC

V: TRBV28
J: TRBJ1-4
D: .
size: .
CDR3: CASHFGPPNEKLFF
DNA: TGTGCCAGCCATTTTGGGCCACCTAATGAAAAACTGTTTTTT

V: TRBV30
J: TRBJ1-5
D: .
size: .
CDR3: CAWSDASNQPQHF
DNA: TGTGCCTGGAGCGACGCCAGCAATCAGCCCCAGCATTTT

V: TRBV27
J: TRBJ2-2
D: TRBD2
size: medium-sized
CDR3: CASSLGGRTILGELFF
DNA: TGTGCCAGCAGTTTAGGCGGGAGGACCATTCTCGGGGAGCTGTTTTTT

V: TRBV27
J: TRBJ2-2
D: TRBD2
size: .
CDR3: CASSSGTSGYTGELFF
DNA: TGTGCCAGCAGTTCCGGGACTAGCGGTTACACCGGGGAGCTGTTTTTT

V: TRBV19
J: TRBJ2-7
D: .
size: .
CDR3: CASSLSPWGEQYF
DNA: TGTGCCAGTAGTCTAAGCCCTTGGGGCGAGCAGTACTTC

V: TRBV6-1
J: TRBJ2-7
D: .
size: .
CDR3: CASETGYEQYF
DNA: TGTGCCAGCGAGACAGGATACGAGCAGTACTTC

V: TRBV7-8
J: TRBJ2-2
D: .
size: .
CDR3: CASSFGSAANTGELFF
DNA: TGTGCCAGCAGCTTCGGATCCGCGGCGAACACCGGGGAGCTGTTTTTT

V: TRBV4-1
J: TRBJ1-2
D: .
size: few
CDR3: CASSQEGVGYTF
DNA: TGCGCCAGCAGCCAAGAAGGGGTTGGCTACACCTTC